These 21 T cell receptor beta chains were sequenced from one sample in a study of cytomegalovirus exposure and HLA in healthy donors. The PCR contained 60 Vbeta and 13 Jbeta primers. Clones were sequenced by immunoSEQ multiplex PCR, and TCRdb holds only the in-frame ones, with some missing. The sample holds some 140,000 clones, roughly 80% seen once. The specimen was PBMCs. These receptors were taken from a woman in her 50s in good health and CMV-seropositive.

V gene TRBV5-4 combines with J gene TRBJ2-7; 7 positions match TRBD1. Germline V gene sequence: CDR1 SGHNT, CDR2 YYREEE (reference sequence). V shed 2 bases, J shed 7 bases, and the junction held 6 bases outside the gene matches. The CDR3 sequence is 13 residues long. As DNA, the CDR3 is TGTGCCAGCAGCTTCGCAGGGGGAAATGAGCAGTACTTC. Translating gives CASSFAGGNEQYF.

The chain carries TRBV4-1 and TRBJ2-7, with D possibly TRBD2 on 7 matching bases. V dropped 0 bases and J dropped 5 bases, with 20 bases sitting between them. The CDR3 contains 17 residues. Per the germline V gene, CDR1 is MGHRA and CDR2 is YSYEKL. The CDR3 loop is CASSQDRGAAALDEQYF. CDR3 nucleotide sequence: TGCGCCAGCAGCCAAGATCGGGGGGCTGCTGCCTTGGACGAGCAGTACTTC.

The rearrangement joins TRBV7-8 to TRBJ2-7, with 8 nucleotides matching TRBD1. The CDR3 contains 15 residues. Germline V CDR1 and CDR2: SGHVS, FQNEAQ. With V trimmed by 4 bases and J by 5 bases, 10 bases remained unmatched. The CDR3 loop reads CASSSYSGGVDEQYF. The CDR3 DNA reads as TGTGCCAGCAGCTCCTACTCAGGGGGCGTCGACGAGCAGTACTTC.

The genes are TRBV6-5 and TRBJ2-7, with a tentative D call TRBD2 (6 bases). The CDR3 length is 13 residues. The germline V gene has CDR1 MNHEY and CDR2 SVGAGI. Trimming took off 6 bases at V and 7 bases at J, with 16 bases between the two ends. The CDR3 DNA reads TGTGCCAGCAGGAACGGGGCGCGGGGTGAGCAGTACTTC. This gives the protein CASRNGARGEQYF.

The chain is built from TRBV5-1 and TRBJ2-3; 13 positions match TRBD2. Germline V gene sequence: CDR1 SGHRS, CDR2 YFSETQ. The junction had 3 bases not matched to a gene; V was cut back by 7 bases and J by 7 bases. The CDR3 contains 13 residues. For the CDR3, the DNA is TGCGCCAGCGCGACTAGCGGGGGGTATACGCAGTATTTT. This codes for CASATSGGYTQYF.

V gene TRBV5-1 combines with J gene TRBJ2-7; 8 bases are shared with TRBD1. V shed 1 base, J shed 3 bases, and the junction held 9 bases outside the gene matches. This CDR3 is built from 16 residues. Germline V gene lookup returns CDR1 SGHRS and CDR2 YFSETQ. CDR3 sequence reads: CASSLLSGGGFYEQYF. In DNA form, the CDR3 reads TGCGCCAGCAGCTTGCTTTCAGGGGGCGGGTTCTACGAGCAGTACTTC. Drawing the rest from reference TRBV5-1 and TRBJ2-7, the complete variable domain is KAGVTQTPRYLIKTRGQQVTLSCSPISGHRSVSWYQQTPGQGLQFLFEYFSETQRNKGNFPGRFSGRQFSNSRSEMNVSTLELGDSALYLCASSLLSGGGFYEQYFGPGTRLTVT.

The chain has TRBV11-3 and TRBJ2-3, with 8 bases aligning to TRBD2. The CDR3 has 15 amino acids. Germline assignment: CDR1 SGHNT and CDR2 YENEEA. V was clipped by 5 bases and J by 6 bases; unmatched bases: 10. Written as DNA, the CDR3 is TGTGCCAGCAGCCCAGACCAGCGGGGGTGGGATACGCAGTATTTT. Amino acids: CASSPDQRGWDTQYF.

DNA of the CDR3: TGTGCCAGCAGTGCCCGGACAGGGAATTCACCCCTCCACTTT. Translated: CASSARTGNSPLHF. The genes are TRBV6-1 and TRBJ1-6; 8 nucleotides align to TRBD1. The CDR3 totals 14 residues. Germline CDR1 MNHNS, CDR2 SASEGT. Trimming cost V 4 bases and J 7 bases; bases outside gene matches: 3.

This sequence joins TRBV11-2 and TRBJ1-1, with TRBD1 identical over 8 bases. The CDR3 has 15 amino acids. V was pared by 5 bases and J by 2 bases, with 7 bases of the junction left unmatched. The germline CDR1 and CDR2 sequences are SGHAT and FQNNGV. The CDR3 bases are TGTGCCAGCAGCCCGAAACAGGGGGTCAACACTGAAGCTTTCTTT. Amino acids: CASSPKQGVNTEAFF.

V gene TRBV14 combines with J gene TRBJ2-1, with TRBD2 matching 7 bases. Trimming took 1 base from V and 2 from J; bases not matched to a gene: 2. The germline V gene has CDR1 SGHDN and CDR2 FVKESK. There are 15 residues in the CDR3. CDR3 protein: CASSQVTSPYNEQFF. The CDR3 nucleotides are TGTGCCAGCAGCCAAGTGACTAGCCCCTACAATGAGCAGTTCTTC.

The chain is built from TRBV4-2 and TRBJ1-3, with 7 bases lining up with TRBD1. Germline V gives CDR1 LGHNA, CDR2 YNFKEQ. The CDR3 totals 21 residues. The V gene end was trimmed by 0 bases and the J gene end by 2 bases; junction bases not matched to a gene: 19. CDR3 loop: CASSQDVLFDRQGRAGNTIYF. For the CDR3, the DNA is TGTGCCAGCAGCCAAGATGTTCTCTTCGATCGACAGGGAAGGGCTGGAAACACCATATATTTT.

The CDR3 protein is CASSPRGGMDSPLHF. CDR3 in DNA: TGTGCCAGCAGCCCCCGCGGAGGTATGGATTCACCCCTCCACTTT. The chain uses TRBV7-2 and TRBJ1-6; no firm D call. The CDR3 consists of 15 residues. Germline V lookup: CDR1 SGHTA, CDR2 FQGNSA. V shed 5 bases and J shed 8 bases, with 16 bases lying between them.

The CDR3 sequence: CAISDSTGTEAFF. CDR3 nucleotide sequence: TGTGCCATCAGTGATTCAACAGGGACTGAAGCTTTCTTT. The chain carries TRBV10-3 and TRBJ1-1, with a tentative D call TRBD1 (6 bases). The CDR3 covers 13 residues. CDR1 is ENHRY, CDR2 SYGVKD, per germline. V was shortened by 3 bases and J by 5 bases, with 10 bases between the two germline ends.

This chain links TRBV19 with TRBJ2-3; a possible D gene is TRBD2 (5 bases). The CDR3 has 12 amino acids. Per germline, CDR1 LNHDA and CDR2 SQIVND (reference sequence). Trimming removed 6 bases at V and 4 bases at J, with 8 bases between. This CDR3 reads CASRSGSDTQYF. Written as DNA, the CDR3 is TGTGCCAGTAGGTCGGGGTCAGATACGCAGTATTTT.

The chain uses TRBV6-5 and TRBJ2-5, with a tentative D call TRBD2 (5 bases). Trimming removed 6 bases from V and 5 bases from J, with 10 bases in between. This CDR3 spans 12 amino acids. Germline V gene data show CDR1 as MNHEY and CDR2 as SVGAGI. The CDR3, as DNA: TGTGCCAGCAGGACGACGGGGGAGACCCAGTACTTC. Amino acid sequence: CASRTTGETQYF.

CDR3 region: CASSDLGTGDSPLHF. The CDR3 region has the DNA TGTGCCAGCTCAGACCTGGGGACAGGGGATTCACCCCTCCACTTT. The V call is TRBV18, the J call TRBJ1-6; TRBD1 matches at 10 bases. Germline V gives CDR1 KGHSH, CDR2 LQKENI. The CDR3 contains 15 residues. After removal of 5 bases from V and 8 bases from J, the junction contained 6 bases not matched to a gene.

This sequence joins TRBV7-2 and TRBJ2-2, with 8 nucleotides matching TRBD1. CDR1 and CDR2 (germline): SGHTA, FQGNSA. Trimming cost V 7 bases and J 3 bases; bases outside gene matches: 10. The CDR3 spans 16 residues. CDR3 residues: CASIPQTGQDTGELFF. The CDR3 bases are TGTGCCAGCATTCCTCAAACGGGACAGGACACCGGGGAGCTGTTTTTT.

V gene TRBV5-4 combines with J gene TRBJ2-2, with D possibly TRBD1 on 6 matching bases. The CDR3 runs to 14 residues. V was shortened by 5 bases and J by 4 bases, with 12 bases between the two germline ends. The germline gives CDR1 SGHNT, CDR2 YYREEE (reference sequence). The CDR3: CASRSQGTTGELFF. As DNA, the CDR3 is TGTGCCAGCAGGTCGCAGGGGACCACCGGGGAGCTGTTTTTT.

The rearrangement joins TRBV2 to TRBJ1-4; no reliable D call. Per the germline V gene, CDR1 is SNHLY and CDR2 is FYNNEI. V dropped 3 bases and J dropped 8 bases, with 16 bases sitting between them. The CDR3 covers 15 residues. The CDR3 nucleotides are TGTGCCAGCAGTGACTCCTCCCGTGGAGGAGAAAAACTGTTTTTT. Protein sequence: CASSDSSRGGEKLFF.

CDR3 amino acids: CASSQQGTGANVLTF. The CDR3 nucleotides read TGTGCCAGCAGCCAGCAGGGGACTGGGGCCAACGTCCTGACTTTC. The J gene is TRBJ2-6, the V gene TRBV11-2; D may be TRBD1 (6 bases). The ends were cut back, 5 bases at V and 2 bases at J, with 10 bases in the middle. Per germline, CDR1 SGHAT and CDR2 FQNNGV. The CDR3 contains 15 residues.

There are a few counts of this clone. This sequence joins TRBV19 and TRBJ1-1, with D hard to call. V was shortened by 5 bases and J by 5 bases, with 6 bases between the two germline ends. The CDR3 loop spans 11 amino acids. Germline V gene sequence: CDR1 LNHDA, CDR2 SQIVND (reference sequence). CDR3 nucleotides: TGTGCCAGTAGTTGGCCAACTGAAGCTTTCTTT. This encodes CASSWPTEAFF.